The T cell receptor (beta chain) described here comes from a study of cytomegalovirus exposure and HLA in healthy donors. General study results and limits: The likely explanation for a cluster of highly shared sequence variants was sequencing artifact. There were some V segments, including TRBV6-2 and TRBV6-3, excluded as indistinguishable.

Healthy bone marrow donors supplied every sample. On this clone: Its antigen is as yet unknown.

A multiplex PCR was run with 60 Vbeta primers and 13 Jbeta primers. Only in-frame clones appear in the TCRdb table, and some are missing; sequencing was by immunoSEQ multiplex PCR. The sample yields about 130,000 clones, roughly 74% seen once. Per the germline V gene, CDR1 is KGHSH and CDR2 is LQKENI. V was pared by 8 bases and J by 1 base, with 6 bases of the junction left unmatched. This CDR3 region has 14 residues. This clonotype was obtained from a man aged 40-55 years in good health and CMV-seropositive. The chain links TRBV18 to TRBJ2-7; 9 bases are shared with TRBD1. The sample comprised PBMCs. CDR3 nucleotides: TGTGCCAGCACGGGACAGGGAGGGTCCTACGAGCAGTACTTC. Protein product: CASTGQGGSYEQYF.